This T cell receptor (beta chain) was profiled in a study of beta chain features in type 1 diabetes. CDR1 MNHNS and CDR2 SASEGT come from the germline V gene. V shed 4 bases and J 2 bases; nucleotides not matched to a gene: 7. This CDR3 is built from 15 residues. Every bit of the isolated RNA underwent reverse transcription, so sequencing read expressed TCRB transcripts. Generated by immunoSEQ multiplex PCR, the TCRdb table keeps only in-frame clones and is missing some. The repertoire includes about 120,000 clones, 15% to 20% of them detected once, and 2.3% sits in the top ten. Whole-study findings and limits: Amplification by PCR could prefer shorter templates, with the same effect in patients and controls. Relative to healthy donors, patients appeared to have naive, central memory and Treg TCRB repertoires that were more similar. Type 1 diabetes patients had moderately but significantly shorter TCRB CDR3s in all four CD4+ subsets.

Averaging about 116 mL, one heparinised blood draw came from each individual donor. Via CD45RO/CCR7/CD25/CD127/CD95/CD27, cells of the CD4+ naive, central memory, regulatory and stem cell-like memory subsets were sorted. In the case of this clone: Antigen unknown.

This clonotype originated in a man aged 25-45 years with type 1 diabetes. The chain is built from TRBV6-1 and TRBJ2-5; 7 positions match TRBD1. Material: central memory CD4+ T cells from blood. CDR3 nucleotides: TGTGCCAGCAGTGTGGACAGGAGACAACAAGAGACCCAGTACTTC. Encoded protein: CASSVDRRQQETQYF.